This TCR beta chain was sequenced during a study of cytomegalovirus exposure and HLA in healthy donors. Overall study findings and caveats: From TCR beta sequences, most subjects' HLA-A and HLA-B alleles were reportedly predicted accurately.

PCR amplification relied on 60 Vbeta primers (plus 13 Jbeta primers). Generated by immunoSEQ multiplex PCR, the TCRdb table keeps only in-frame clones and is missing some. The table lists 200,000 to 250,000 clones, 85% of them singletons, with about 1.2% in the top ten. In regard to this clone: Its antigen is unknown.

The V end lost 5 bases, the J end lost 0 bases, and 14 bases lay between the germline ends. This CDR3 has 15 amino acids. The V gene's germline CDR1 is MRHNA and CDR2 SNTAGT. Sequencing was carried out using PBMCs. This clonotype was obtained from a human donor in good health. The chain has TRBV6-4 and TRBJ2-7; tentative D call: TRBD1 (5 bases). DNA for the CDR3: TGTGCCAGCAGTTTAACAGGAAGACTCTCCTACGAGCAGTACTTC. This sequence encodes CASSLTGRLSYEQYF.